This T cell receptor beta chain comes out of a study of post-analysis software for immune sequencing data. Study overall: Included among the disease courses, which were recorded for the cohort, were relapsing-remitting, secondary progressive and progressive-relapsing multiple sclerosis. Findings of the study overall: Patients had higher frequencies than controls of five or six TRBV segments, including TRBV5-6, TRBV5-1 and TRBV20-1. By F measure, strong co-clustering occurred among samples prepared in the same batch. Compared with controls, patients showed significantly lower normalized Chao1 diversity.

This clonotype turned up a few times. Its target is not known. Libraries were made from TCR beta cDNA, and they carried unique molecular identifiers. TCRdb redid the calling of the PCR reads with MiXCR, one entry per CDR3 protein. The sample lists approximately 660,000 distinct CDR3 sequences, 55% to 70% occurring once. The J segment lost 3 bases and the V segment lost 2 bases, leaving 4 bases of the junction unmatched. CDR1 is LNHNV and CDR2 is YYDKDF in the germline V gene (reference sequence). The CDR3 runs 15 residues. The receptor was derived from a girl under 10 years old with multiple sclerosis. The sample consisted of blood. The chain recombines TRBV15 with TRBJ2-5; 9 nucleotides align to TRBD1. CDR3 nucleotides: TGTGCCACCAGCAGACGCGGACAGGGGAAAGAGACCCAGTACTTC. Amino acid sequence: CATSRRGQGKETQYF.